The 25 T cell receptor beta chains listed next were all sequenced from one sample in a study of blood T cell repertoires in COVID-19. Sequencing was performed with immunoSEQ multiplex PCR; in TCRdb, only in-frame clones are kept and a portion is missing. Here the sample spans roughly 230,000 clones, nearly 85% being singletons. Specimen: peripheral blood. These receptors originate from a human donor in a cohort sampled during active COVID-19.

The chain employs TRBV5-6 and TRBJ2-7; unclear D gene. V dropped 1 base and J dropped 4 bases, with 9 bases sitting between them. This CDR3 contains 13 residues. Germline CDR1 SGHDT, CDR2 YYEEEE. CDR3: CASSLRHIYEQYF. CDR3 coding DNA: TGTGCCAGCAGCTTGAGACACATATACGAGCAGTACTTC.

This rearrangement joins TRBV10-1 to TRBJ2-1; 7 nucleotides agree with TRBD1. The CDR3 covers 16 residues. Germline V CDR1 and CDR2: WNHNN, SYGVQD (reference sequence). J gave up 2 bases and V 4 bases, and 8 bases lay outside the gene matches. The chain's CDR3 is CASSGLTGATYNEQFF. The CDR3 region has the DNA TGCGCCAGCAGTGGCCTCACAGGGGCGACCTACAATGAGCAGTTCTTC.

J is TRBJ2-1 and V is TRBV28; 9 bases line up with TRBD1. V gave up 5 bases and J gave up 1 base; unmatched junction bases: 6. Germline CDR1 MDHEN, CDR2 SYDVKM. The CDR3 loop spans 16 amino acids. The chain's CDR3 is CASSAPGQGSYNEQFF. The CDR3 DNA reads TGTGCCAGCAGTGCGCCGGGACAGGGTTCCTACAATGAGCAGTTCTTC.

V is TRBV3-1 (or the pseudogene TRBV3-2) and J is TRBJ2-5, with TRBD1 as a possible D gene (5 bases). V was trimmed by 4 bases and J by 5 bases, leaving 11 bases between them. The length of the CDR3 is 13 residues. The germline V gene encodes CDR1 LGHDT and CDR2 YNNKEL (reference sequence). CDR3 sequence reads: CASSPAYRETQYF. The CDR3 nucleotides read TGTGCCAGCAGCCCGGCCTACAGGGAGACCCAGTACTTC.

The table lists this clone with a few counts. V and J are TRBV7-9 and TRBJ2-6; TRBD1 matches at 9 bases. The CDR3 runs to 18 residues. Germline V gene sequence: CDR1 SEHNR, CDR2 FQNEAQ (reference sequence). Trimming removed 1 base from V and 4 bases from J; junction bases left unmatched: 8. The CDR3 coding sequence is TGTGCCAGCAGCTTAGGGGGACAGGGAATGCGCGGGGCCAACGTCCTGACTTTC. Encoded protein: CASSLGGQGMRGANVLTF.

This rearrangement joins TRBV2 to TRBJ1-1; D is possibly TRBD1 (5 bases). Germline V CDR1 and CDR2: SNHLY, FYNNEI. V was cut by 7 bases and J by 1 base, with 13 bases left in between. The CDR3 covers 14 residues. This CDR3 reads CASIRGLQNTEAFF. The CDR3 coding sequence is TGTGCCAGCATTAGGGGTCTTCAGAACACTGAAGCTTTCTTT. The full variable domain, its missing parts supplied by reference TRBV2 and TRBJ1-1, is EPEVTQTPSHQVTQMGQEVILRCVPISNHLYFYWYRQILGQKVEFLVSFYNNEISEKSEIFDDQFSVERPDGSNFTLKIRSTKLEDSAMYFCASIRGLQNTEAFFGQGTRLTVV.

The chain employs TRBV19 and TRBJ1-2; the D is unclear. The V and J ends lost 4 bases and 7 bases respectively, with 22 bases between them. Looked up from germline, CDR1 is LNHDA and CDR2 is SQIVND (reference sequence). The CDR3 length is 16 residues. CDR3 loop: CASSNNAGSLTIGYTF. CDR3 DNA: TGTGCCAGTAGTAATAATGCCGGGAGTTTAACTATTGGCTACACCTTC.

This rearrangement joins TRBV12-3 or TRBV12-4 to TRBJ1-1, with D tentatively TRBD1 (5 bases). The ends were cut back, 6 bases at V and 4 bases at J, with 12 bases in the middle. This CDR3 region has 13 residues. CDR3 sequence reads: CASSPPGRTEAFF. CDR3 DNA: TGTGCCAGCAGCCCACCAGGGCGCACTGAAGCTTTCTTT.

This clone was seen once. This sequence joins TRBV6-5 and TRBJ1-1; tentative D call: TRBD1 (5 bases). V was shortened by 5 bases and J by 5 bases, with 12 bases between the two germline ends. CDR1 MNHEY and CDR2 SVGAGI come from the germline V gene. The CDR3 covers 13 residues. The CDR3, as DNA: TGTGCCAGCAGTCGGACAAAGGGGACTGAAGCTTTCTTT. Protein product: CASSRTKGTEAFF.

CDR3 nucleotides: TGTGCCAGCAGCCGTAGCGGGAGTGGGTCAGATACGCAGTATTTT. Its translation: CASSRSGSGSDTQYF. This chain connects TRBV13 to TRBJ2-3; 9 positions agree with TRBD2. J lost 4 bases, V lost 5 bases, and 7 bases had no gene match. Germline V gene data show CDR1 as PRHDT and CDR2 as FYEKMQ (reference sequence). CDR3 length equals 15 residues.

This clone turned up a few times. Written as DNA, the CDR3 is TGTGCCAGCACCGCCTCGGGGGGGCAGGGCGGGGAGCTGTTTTTT. This codes for CASTASGGQGGELFF. The chain uses TRBV27 and TRBJ2-2, with 8 bases lining up with TRBD2. The J segment lost 7 bases and the V segment lost 7 bases, leaving 11 bases of the junction unmatched. The CDR3 runs 15 residues. CDR1 and CDR2 (germline): MNHEY, SMNVEV (reference sequence).

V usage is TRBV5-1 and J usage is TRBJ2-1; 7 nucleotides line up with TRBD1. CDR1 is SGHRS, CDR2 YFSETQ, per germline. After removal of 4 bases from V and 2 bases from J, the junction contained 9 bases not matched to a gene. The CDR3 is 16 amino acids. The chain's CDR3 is CASSTSDRPTYNEQFF. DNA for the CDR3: TGCGCCAGCAGCACCTCGGACAGGCCGACCTACAATGAGCAGTTCTTC.

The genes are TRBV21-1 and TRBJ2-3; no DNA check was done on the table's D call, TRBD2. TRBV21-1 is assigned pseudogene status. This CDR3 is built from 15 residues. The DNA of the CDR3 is TGTGCCAGCCAAAAACTAGCGGGAAGATCAGATACGCAGTATTTT. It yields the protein CASQKLAGRSDTQYF.

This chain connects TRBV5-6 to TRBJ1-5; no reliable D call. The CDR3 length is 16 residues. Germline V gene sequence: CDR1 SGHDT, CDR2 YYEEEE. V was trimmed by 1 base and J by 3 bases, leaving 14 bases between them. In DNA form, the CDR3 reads TGTGCCAGCAGCTTGCGTGTGGGAGGAAACAATCAGCCCCAGCATTTT. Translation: CASSLRVGGNNQPQHF.

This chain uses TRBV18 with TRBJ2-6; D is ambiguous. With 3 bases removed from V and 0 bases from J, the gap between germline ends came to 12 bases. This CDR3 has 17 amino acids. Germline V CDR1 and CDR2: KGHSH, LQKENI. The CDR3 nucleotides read TGTGCCAGCTCACCTAAGACTCCTCCCTCTGGGGCCAACGTCCTGACTTTC. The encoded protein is CASSPKTPPSGANVLTF.

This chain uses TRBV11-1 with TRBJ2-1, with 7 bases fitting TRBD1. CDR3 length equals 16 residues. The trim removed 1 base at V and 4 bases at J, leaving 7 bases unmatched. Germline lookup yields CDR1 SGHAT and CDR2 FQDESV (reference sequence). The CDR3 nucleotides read TGTGCCAGCAGCTTAGACAGGACAGGCGGATACAATGAGCAGTTCTTC. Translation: CASSLDRTGGYNEQFF.

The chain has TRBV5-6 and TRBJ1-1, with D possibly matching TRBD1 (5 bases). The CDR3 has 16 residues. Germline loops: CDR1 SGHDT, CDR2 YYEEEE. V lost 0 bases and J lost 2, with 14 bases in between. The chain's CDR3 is CASSLAGGTVNTEAFF. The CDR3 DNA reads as TGTGCCAGCAGCTTGGCTGGCGGGACCGTTAACACTGAAGCTTTCTTT.

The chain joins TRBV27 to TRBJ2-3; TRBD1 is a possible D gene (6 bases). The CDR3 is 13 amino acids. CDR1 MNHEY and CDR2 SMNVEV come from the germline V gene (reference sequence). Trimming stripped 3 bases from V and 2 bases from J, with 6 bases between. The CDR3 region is CASSLGATDTQYF. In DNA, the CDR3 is TGTGCCAGCAGTTTGGGGGCCACAGATACGCAGTATTTT.

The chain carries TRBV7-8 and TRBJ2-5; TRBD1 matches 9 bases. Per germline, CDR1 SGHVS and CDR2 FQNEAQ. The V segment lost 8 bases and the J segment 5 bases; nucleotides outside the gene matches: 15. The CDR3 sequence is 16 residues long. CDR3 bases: TGTGCCAGCCGACTCCAAGGACAGGGGAATCAGGAGACCCAGTACTTC. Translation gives CASRLQGQGNQETQYF.

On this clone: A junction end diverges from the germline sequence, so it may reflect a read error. CDR3 amino acids: CATGGPGHPPPNF. The CDR3 nucleotides are TGTGCCACCGGGGGCCCGGGACATCCACCTCCGAATTTT. The rearrangement uses TRBV15 and TRBJ2-3; D is possibly TRBD1 (6 bases). The CDR3 length is 13 residues. CDR1 is LNHNV and CDR2 is YYDKDF in the germline V gene (reference sequence).

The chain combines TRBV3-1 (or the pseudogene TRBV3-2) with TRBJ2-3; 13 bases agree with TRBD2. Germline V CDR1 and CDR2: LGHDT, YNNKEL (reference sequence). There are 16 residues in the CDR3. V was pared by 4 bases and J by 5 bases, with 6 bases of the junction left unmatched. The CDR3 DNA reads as TGTGCCAGCAGCCCCCGGACTAGCGGGAGTGGAGATACGCAGTATTTT. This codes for CASSPRTSGSGDTQYF.

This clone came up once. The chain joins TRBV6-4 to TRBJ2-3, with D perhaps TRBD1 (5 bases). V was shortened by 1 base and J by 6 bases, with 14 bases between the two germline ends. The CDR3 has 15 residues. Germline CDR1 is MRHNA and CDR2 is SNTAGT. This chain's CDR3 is CASSDWQGPVDTQYF. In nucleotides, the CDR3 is TGTGCCAGCAGTGACTGGCAGGGTCCAGTGGATACGCAGTATTTT.

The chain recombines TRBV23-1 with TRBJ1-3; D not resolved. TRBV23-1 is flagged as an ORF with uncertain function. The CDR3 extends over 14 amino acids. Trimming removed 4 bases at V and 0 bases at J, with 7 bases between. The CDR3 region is CASSLEVSGNTIYF. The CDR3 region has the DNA TGCGCCAGCAGTCTAGAAGTCTCTGGAAACACCATATATTTT.

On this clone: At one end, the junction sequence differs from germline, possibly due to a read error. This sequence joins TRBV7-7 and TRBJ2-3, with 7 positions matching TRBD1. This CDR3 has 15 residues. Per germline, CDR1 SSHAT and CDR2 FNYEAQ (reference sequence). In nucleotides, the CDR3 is TGTGCTAGCAGCCCAGACAGGGCTAGCACAGATACGCAGTATTTT. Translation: CASSPDRASTDTQYF.

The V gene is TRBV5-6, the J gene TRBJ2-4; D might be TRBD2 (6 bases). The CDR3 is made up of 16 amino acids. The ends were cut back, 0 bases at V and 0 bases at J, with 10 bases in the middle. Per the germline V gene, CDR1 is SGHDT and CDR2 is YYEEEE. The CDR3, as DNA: TGTGCCAGCAGCTTGGTTTCGGGAGTAGCCAAAAACATTCAGTACTTC. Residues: CASSLVSGVAKNIQYF.